The 12 T cell receptor beta chains in this list originate from one sample, sequenced in a study of T-cell reconstitution after alpha-beta-depleted transplantation in children. Preparation of the TCRbeta library was carried out with unique molecular identifiers. MiXCR, applied by TCRdb to the PCR reads, yields one record per CDR3 protein. The sample includes 440,000 or so distinct CDR3 sequences, 9.5% to 13% of them seen just once. This specimen consisted of PBMCs from the stem cell graft donor, obtained from the stem cell graft. These receptors all come from a human donor who donated a stem cell graft to a child with acute myeloid leukemia.

The V call is TRBV2, the J call TRBJ2-2, with 8 bases that match TRBD1. The CDR3 covers 14 residues. Germline V gene sequence: CDR1 SNHLY, CDR2 FYNNEI. The J segment lost 4 bases and the V segment lost 6 bases, leaving 4 bases of the junction unmatched. CDR3 coding DNA: TGTGCCAGCAGACCCGGGACAGGCACCGGGGAGCTGTTTTTT. Its protein product is CASRPGTGTGELFF. Using reference TRBV2 and TRBJ2-2 for the parts outside the CDR3, the full variable domain is EPEVTQTPSHQVTQMGQEVILRCVPISNHLYFYWYRQILGQKVEFLVSFYNNEISEKSEIFDDQFSVERPDGSNFTLKIRSTKLEDSAMYFCASRPGTGTGELFFGEGSRLTVL.

This clonotype came up many times. The chain links TRBV27 to TRBJ2-7; TRBD2 aligns across 10 bases. The CDR3 totals 14 residues. V dropped 4 bases and J dropped 3; count of bases not matched to a gene: 3. Germline V gene data show CDR1 as MNHEY and CDR2 as SMNVEV (reference sequence). DNA of the CDR3: TGTGCCAGCAGTTCTAGCGGGAGCCTCTACGAGCAGTACTTC. This encodes CASSSSGSLYEQYF.

The chain employs TRBV7-9 and TRBJ1-1, with a possible D match to TRBD1 (5 bases). The CDR3 is 14 residues long. From germline, CDR1 is SEHNR and CDR2 FQNEAQ (reference sequence). The V gene lost 2 bases and the J gene lost 5 bases, with 12 bases spanning the gap. Here the CDR3 DNA reads TGTGCCAGCAGCTTACCAGGGTCGGGAACTGAAGCTTTCTTT. The encoded protein is CASSLPGSGTEAFF.

In DNA form, the CDR3 reads TGCAGTGCAACCGGGACAGTGAGAGAGACCCAGTACTTC. Amino acids: CSATGTVRETQYF. V usage is TRBV29-1 and J usage is TRBJ2-5, with 7 positions matching TRBD1. The CDR3 sequence is 13 residues long. The V gene's germline CDR1 is SQVTM and CDR2 ANQGSEA.

This clonotype came up a few times. The CDR3 loop is CASSQVDAGHEDTQYF. The DNA of the CDR3 is TGTGCCAGCAGCCAAGTTGACGCGGGTCATGAAGATACGCAGTATTTT. J is TRBJ2-3 and V is TRBV3-1; possibly TRBD2 for D (5 bases). V was trimmed by 1 base and J by 5 bases, leaving 16 bases between them. This CDR3 comprises 16 residues. The V gene's germline CDR1 is LGHDT and CDR2 YNNKEL (reference sequence).

The rearrangement links TRBV7-9 to TRBJ1-1, with TRBD1 as a possible D gene (5 bases). The CDR3 extends over 14 amino acids. The germline CDR1 and CDR2 sequences are SEHNR and FQNEAQ (reference sequence). Trimming took 7 bases from V and 5 from J, leaving 17 bases between them. The CDR3 sequence: CASTRFRGETEAFF. The CDR3 DNA is TGTGCCAGCACCCGTTTCCGGGGCGAAACTGAAGCTTTCTTT.

Here the CDR3 DNA reads TGCAGCGTTTTGTCGGGGGGCTCCTACGAGCAGTACTTC. Translation: CSVLSGGSYEQYF. J is TRBJ2-7 and V is TRBV29-1; 7 bases are shared with TRBD2. Losses at the gene ends were 5 bases for V and 0 bases for J; bases not matched to a gene: 4. Germline values: CDR1 SQVTM, CDR2 ANQGSEA. The CDR3 totals 13 residues.

This chain joins TRBV10-3 and TRBJ2-1, with TRBD1 as a possible D gene (6 bases). The length of the CDR3 is 12 residues. V gave up 8 bases and J gave up 9 bases, with 14 bases separating them. CDR1 is ENHRY, CDR2 SYGVKD, per germline. CDR3 nucleotides: TGTGCCATCCTAACAGGGCAGGGTGAGCAGTTCTTC. Amino acid sequence: CAILTGQGEQFF.

The chain employs TRBV5-1 and TRBJ1-6, with D maybe TRBD1 (6 bases). The CDR3 totals 15 residues. Germline V gene sequence: CDR1 SGHRS, CDR2 YFSETQ. Trimming took 3 bases from V and 8 from J, leaving 15 bases between them. The CDR3 sequence is CASSSGVAVDSPLHF. CDR3 nucleotide sequence: TGCGCCAGCAGCTCAGGGGTCGCGGTGGATTCACCCCTCCACTTT.

This chain joins TRBV20-1 and TRBJ2-7; possibly TRBD1 for D (5 bases). Trimming removed 5 bases at V and 0 bases at J, with 8 bases between. CDR3 length: 12 amino acids. Germline V CDR1 and CDR2: DFQATT, SNEGSKA (reference sequence). CDR3 bases: TGCAGTGCTCAGGGAAGCTCCTACGAGCAGTACTTC. It is translated as CSAQGSSYEQYF.

This clonotype was counted many times. V gene TRBV9 combines with J gene TRBJ2-7; D is unclear. V was pared by 0 bases and J by 5 bases, with 9 bases between. The CDR3 has 13 amino acids. The germline gives CDR1 SGDLS, CDR2 YYNGEE. The CDR3 region is CASSVASRDEQYF. For the CDR3, the DNA is TGTGCCAGCAGCGTAGCCAGTCGGGACGAGCAGTACTTC.

The rearrangement joins TRBV20-1 to TRBJ1-6; D is perhaps TRBD1 (5 bases). The V and J ends lost 6 bases and 6 bases respectively, with 18 bases between them. Germline V gene data show CDR1 as DFQATT and CDR2 as SNEGSKA (reference sequence). The CDR3 is 15 residues long. CDR3 in amino acids: CSAPLGGVRNSPLHF. CDR3 nucleotides: TGCAGTGCGCCCCTAGGAGGGGTCCGTAATTCACCCCTCCACTTT.